The source of this T cell receptor (beta chain) is a study of T-cell memory formation after mild COVID-19. Study-wide results and limits: Pre-infection memory held some responding clones, suggesting pre-existing cross-reactive T cells responded.

TCRdb independently ran MiXCR on the 5' RACE reads; one entry per CDR3 protein. The sample holds 390,000 or so distinct CDR3 sequences, about 16% seen once. CDR1 is SEHNR, CDR2 FQNEAQ, per germline (reference sequence). The CDR3 runs to 15 residues. The V and J ends lost 1 base and 5 bases respectively, with 14 bases between them. About this clonotype itself: Its target is unknown.

This receptor was taken from a man between 18 and 29 years old who had mild COVID-19 (a few samples of this study predate the infection). Cell type and time point are not known. Sequenced material: PBMCs or a T cell subset sorted from them (not recorded which). V gene TRBV7-9 combines with J gene TRBJ2-5; D is possibly TRBD1 or TRBD2 (6 bases each). The CDR3 bases are TGTGCCAGCAGCTTAGGTGGGGGGCCCGGGGAGACCCAGTACTTC. This gives the protein CASSLGGGPGETQYF.